These 29 T cell receptor beta chains were all obtained from the same sample, sequenced in a study of prognosis after radiotherapy for stage I lung cancer. Multiplex PCR, run in two rounds, amplified TCR beta CDR3 from genomic DNA. Primers specific to each TRBV and TRBJ gene drove first-round PCR. TCRdb reprocessed the multiplex PCR reads via MiXCR and lists one record per CDR3 protein. The data contain roughly 23,000 distinct CDR3 sequences, roughly 47% of them singletons. The source material was PBMCs, sampled before or after stereotactic body radiation therapy (not recorded which). The source is a donor aged 50 or older with non-small cell lung cancer.

As to this clonotype: A clone one base away is much larger, so this may be a read error. The chain joins TRBV24-1 to TRBJ2-5, with D possibly being TRBD2 (5 bases). The ends were cut back, 5 bases at V and 5 bases at J, with 11 bases in the middle. CDR3 length equals 13 residues. Germline V lookup: CDR1 KGHDR, CDR2 SFDVKD. The CDR3 protein is CATSVGVSETQYF. The CDR3, as DNA: TGTGCCACCAGTGTCGGGGTGAGCGAGACCCAGTACTTC.

Details on this clonotype: A read error may explain this, as a much larger clone is one base away. This chain links TRBV5-4 with TRBJ2-5; TRBD1 aligns across 8 bases. Germline V gene lookup returns CDR1 SGHNT and CDR2 YYREEE (reference sequence). The CDR3 is 15 amino acids. CDR3 region: CAISSDREERETQYF. The CDR3 nucleotides are TGTGCCATCAGCTCGGACAGGGAGGAGCGGGAGACCCAGTACTTC.

This clonotype occurred many times. The chain combines TRBV5-1 with TRBJ1-1; D remains unclear. Trimming left V 0 bases short and J 4 bases short, with 10 bases between. This CDR3 region has 14 residues. The V gene's germline CDR1 is SGHRS and CDR2 YFSETQ. The CDR3 here is CASSLVRGGTEAFF. CDR3 DNA: TGCGCCAGCAGCTTGGTTCGTGGAGGCACTGAAGCTTTCTTT.

Turning to this clonotype: A read error is the likely source, as a far larger clone sits one nucleotide away. The chain joins TRBV6-4 to TRBJ2-1, with 9 bases lining up with TRBD2. The CDR3 is 16 amino acids. Germline CDR1 and CDR2: MRHNA and SNTAGT. Trimming took 7 bases from V and 5 from J; bases not matched to a gene: 12. Written as DNA, the CDR3 is TGTGCCAGCATCCCCGGGACTAGCTTAGGGGACAATGAGCAGTTCTTC. It encodes CASIPGTSLGDNEQFF.

A remark on this clonotype: Just one base apart from a much larger clone, this may be a read error. The genes are TRBV9 and TRBJ2-7; possible D gene TRBD2, 6 bases. V gave up 4 bases and J gave up 6 bases, with 20 bases separating them. The length of the CDR3 is 15 residues. From germline, CDR1 is SGDLS and CDR2 YYNGEE. The CDR3 is CASSSPSGCVAEQYF. The CDR3 coding sequence is TGTGCCAGCAGCTCTCCCAGCGGGTGTGTGGCCGAGCAGTACTTC.

A few counts support this clonotype. The chain joins TRBV7-9 to TRBJ2-7, with TRBD2 identical over 7 bases. Germline loops: CDR1 SEHNR, CDR2 FQNEAQ (reference sequence). CDR3 length equals 14 residues. J gave up 5 bases and V 8 bases, and 12 bases lay outside the gene matches. CDR3 loop: CASRMVQRDDEQYF. The CDR3 nucleotides are TGTGCCAGCCGAATGGTCCAGCGGGACGACGAGCAGTACTTC.

This clonotype was seen once. At one boundary the junction diverges from the germline segment, which might be a read error. This CDR3 reads CAWSDYGTGTDSQYF. CDR3 bases: TGTGCCTGGAGTGACTATGGGACAGGGACAGATTCGCAGTATTTT. The V call is TRBV30, the J call TRBJ2-3, with 9 positions matching TRBD1. The CDR3 is made up of 15 amino acids. Looked up from germline, CDR1 is GTSNPN and CDR2 is SVGIG (reference sequence).

A note on this clonotype: A read error likely explains this, since a far larger clone differs by one base. CDR3 residues: CASSAGPHNSPLHF. CDR3 bases: TGTGCCAGCAGTGCGGGGCCACATAATTCACCCCTCCACTTT. This chain links TRBV6-4 with TRBJ1-6; D possibly corresponds to TRBD1 (5 bases). CDR1 and CDR2 from the germline V gene are MRHNA and SNTAGT. The V end was cut by 4 bases, the J end by 5 bases, with 9 bases between. This CDR3 has 14 residues.

This clonotype was recorded at least ten times. The chain links TRBV5-4 to TRBJ1-2; no clear D. The ends were cut back, 4 bases at V and 2 bases at J, with 21 bases in the middle. Germline loops: CDR1 SGHNT, CDR2 YYREEE (reference sequence). This CDR3 region has 17 residues. The CDR3 coding sequence is TGTGCCAGCAGCATGGGAGGTTGGACTTCCCGGAACTATGGCTACACCTTC. Amino acids: CASSMGGWTSRNYGYTF.

Comments on this clonotype: Since a far larger clone is one base different, this is likely a read error. The genes are TRBV6-2 or TRBV6-3 and TRBJ2-5, with D perhaps given as TRBD1 or TRBD2 (6 bases each). The CDR3 has 13 amino acids. Germline V CDR1 and CDR2: MNHEY, SVGEGT. CDR3 sequence (DNA): TGTGCCAGCAGTGATTCGGGGGCCGAGACCAAGTACTTC. Translated: CASSDSGAETKYF.

Comment on this clonotype: One end of the junction does not line up with germline, which may come from a read error. CDR3 sequence (DNA): TGTGCCAGCAGTTATGGGCACAGGGGTTCCTACGATCAGTACTTC. Amino acids: CASSYGHRGSYDQYF. The genes are TRBV6-2 or TRBV6-3 and TRBJ2-7; 7 bases line up with TRBD1. CDR1 MNHEY and CDR2 SVGEGT come from the germline V gene. This CDR3 has 15 residues.

This clonotype was observed many times. The chain has TRBV19 and TRBJ2-3; tentatively, D is TRBD2 (6 bases). CDR1 is LNHDA, CDR2 SQIVND, per germline (reference sequence). The CDR3 is made up of 18 amino acids. V was clipped by 7 bases and J by 4 bases, with 27 bases between them. This chain's CDR3 is CASTNRHRERVGPDTQYF. Written as DNA, the CDR3 is TGTGCCAGTACCAATAGGCACCGGGAGAGGGTAGGCCCAGATACGCAGTATTTT.

This clonotype showed up many times. The chain has TRBV7-8 and TRBJ1-1, with D unresolved. Deletions cut 1 base from V and 0 bases from J, with 12 bases between. The CDR3 loop spans 16 amino acids. Germline CDR1 is SGHVS and CDR2 is FQNEAQ. The CDR3, as DNA: TGTGCCAGCAGCTTAGTTGTCGGCCGCTTGAACACTGAAGCTTTCTTT. Protein: CASSLVVGRLNTEAFF.

The CDR3 reads CASSKRWERIGDTQYF. The CDR3 coding sequence is TGTGCCAGCAGCAAAAGATGGGAGAGGATTGGTGATACGCAGTATTTT. The chain combines TRBV7-8 with TRBJ2-3; maybe TRBD2 (5 bases). Germline CDR1 and CDR2: SGHVS and FQNEAQ. V was clipped by 5 bases and J by 6 bases, with 21 bases between them. This CDR3 has 16 residues.

The chain has TRBV9 and TRBJ2-7, with 7 positions matching TRBD2. Germline CDR1 SGDLS, CDR2 YYNGEE. The CDR3 is 14 residues long. V lost 0 bases and J lost 4; bases outside the gene matches: 4. CDR3 sequence (DNA): TGTGCCAGCAGCGTAGCTTCTAGCGGTTACGAGCAGTACTTC. As protein: CASSVASSGYEQYF.

This clonotype was counted many times. The V call is TRBV14, the J call TRBJ1-2; D is perhaps TRBD1 (5 bases). The CDR3 is 14 amino acids. Germline V gene data show CDR1 as SGHDN and CDR2 as FVKESK. The V end lost 1 base, the J end lost 4 bases, and 10 bases lay between the germline ends. CDR3 in DNA: TGTGCCAGCAGCCAAGGGCAAGGGACCTATGGCTACACCTTC. It encodes CASSQGQGTYGYTF.

This clonotype was detected many times. This chain links TRBV12-3 or TRBV12-4 with TRBJ2-2; D may be TRBD1 (5 bases). The CDR3 covers 16 residues. V was shortened by 3 bases and J by 4 bases, with 15 bases between the two germline ends. DNA of the CDR3: TGTGCCAGCAGTTTTTGGGGTCGACAGTCCACCGGGGAGCTGTTTTTT. Protein sequence: CASSFWGRQSTGELFF.

In its sample, this clonotype ranks as medium-sized. V gene TRBV9 combines with J gene TRBJ1-6; a weak D match, TRBD1 (5 bases). Between the trimmed V and J ends, which lost 0 bases and 4 bases, there was a span of 20 bases. Germline assignment: CDR1 SGDLS and CDR2 YYNGEE. This CDR3 is built from 19 residues. The CDR3 nucleotides are TGTGCCAGCAGCGTAGAGGACAAAACTGGGACCGAGTATAATTCACCCCTCCACTTT. Its translation is CASSVEDKTGTEYNSPLHF.

This clonotype appeared many times. The V call is TRBV7-2, the J call TRBJ2-1; TRBD2 matches at 7 bases. Germline CDR1 and CDR2: SGHTA and FQGNSA. This CDR3 comprises 15 residues. The ends lost 3 bases at V and 9 bases at J; junction bases unmatched: 11. The CDR3, as DNA: TGTGCCAGCAGCTTTGGGGGGGGGAGGGCGGGTGAGCAGTTCTTC. Translated, it gives CASSFGGGRAGEQFF.

This clonotype was detected many times. This chain uses TRBV6-1 with TRBJ1-1; D not certain. V was cut by 5 bases and J by 3 bases, with 4 bases left in between. CDR3 length: 11 amino acids. CDR1 and CDR2 from the germline V gene are MNHNS and SASEGT. The DNA of the CDR3 is TGTGCCAGCAGTATGGACACTGAAGCTTTCTTT. Translation gives CASSMDTEAFF.

This clonotype appeared a single time. A read error may be the cause here, since a much bigger clone is one base away. The gene calls are TRBV20-1 and TRBJ2-1; possibly TRBD2 for D (6 bases). Trimming stripped 8 bases from V and 5 bases from J, with 16 bases between. Germline V gene sequence: CDR1 DFQATT, CDR2 SNEGSKA (reference sequence). The CDR3 extends over 13 amino acids. The CDR3 sequence is CSFPTGGNNEQFF. In nucleotides, the CDR3 is TGCAGTTTCCCGACTGGCGGGAACAATGAGCAGTTCTTC.

This clonotype was observed many times. V and J are TRBV5-8 and TRBJ2-3; D is possibly TRBD2 (5 bases). Deletions cut 0 bases from V and 1 base from J, with 6 bases between. This CDR3 region has 14 residues. The germline V gene has CDR1 SGHTS and CDR2 YDEGEE. CDR3 bases: TGTGCCAGCAGCTTGGGGGAGCGCACAGATACGCAGTATTTT. Translated, it gives CASSLGERTDTQYF.

This clonotype was found a few times. This may be a read error, as it is one base from a much larger clone. The J gene is TRBJ1-5, the V gene TRBV10-3; D is undetermined. The CDR3 has 14 residues. The V gene lost 7 bases and the J gene lost 0 bases, with 10 bases spanning the gap. Germline CDR1 ENHRY, CDR2 SYGVKD. DNA for the CDR3: TGTGCCATCATCCCGGGGAATAGCAATCAGCCCCAGCATTTT. Residues: CAIIPGNSNQPQHF.

Concerning this clonotype: An end of the junction differs from the germline gene, which may be a read error. The rearrangement joins TRBV6-2 or TRBV6-3 to TRBJ2-7; 12 bases are shared with TRBD2. Germline CDR1 MNHEY, CDR2 SVGEGT. CDR3 length equals 15 residues. In nucleotides, the CDR3 is TGTGTCAGCAGTCCATCGACTAGCGGGGGCTACGAGCAGTACTTC. Translation gives CVSSPSTSGGYEQYF.

This clonotype was picked up many times. The chain joins TRBV28 to TRBJ2-1, with 9 positions matching TRBD2. The V and J ends lost 6 bases and 9 bases, in that order; junction bases with no gene match: 30. Germline V gene lookup returns CDR1 MDHEN and CDR2 SYDVKM. This CDR3 has 21 amino acids. The CDR3 DNA is TGTGCCAGCAGCCCCCTTTGGCCCGTTAAAGCGGGAGGTACGGTACTGACTGAGCAGTTCTTC. Translation gives CASSPLWPVKAGGTVLTEQFF.

A remark on this clonotype: With a far larger clone one base away, a read error is the likely cause. The rearrangement joins TRBV25-1 to TRBJ1-4; D call uncertain. The CDR3 loop spans 14 amino acids. CDR1 is MGHDK and CDR2 is SYGVNS in the germline V gene. The DNA of the CDR3 is TGTGCCATCAGTTTTTCTGGGTCAGGAGAAAAACTGTTTTTT. Amino acid sequence: CAISFSGSGEKLFF.

Ten or more counts support this clonotype. This sequence joins TRBV6-2 or TRBV6-3 and TRBJ1-1, with TRBD1 matching over 7 bases. Per germline, CDR1 MNHEY and CDR2 SVGEGT. This CDR3 region has 15 residues. V shed 0 bases and J 11 bases; nucleotides not matched to a gene: 12. This chain's CDR3 is CASSYSITGQSWAFF. CDR3 DNA sequence: TGTGCCAGCAGTTACTCGATAACGGGACAGAGCTGGGCTTTCTTT.

This clonotype was detected only a few times. A far larger clone is just one base off, so this is likely a read error. The chain couples TRBV6-1 to TRBJ2-3; D gene ambiguous. This CDR3 region has 11 residues. Germline lookup yields CDR1 MNHNS and CDR2 SASEGT. V shed 7 bases and J shed 8 bases, with 10 bases lying between them. CDR3 region: CASMYTVTQYF. The CDR3 bases are TGTGCCAGCATGTATACTGTTACGCAGTATTTT.

This clonotype occurred a few times. A far bigger clonotype differs at one base, so this is likely a read error. The genes are TRBV6-2 or TRBV6-3 and TRBJ2-3; D assignment may be TRBD1 or TRBD2 (6 bases each). The CDR3 runs 12 residues. V was cut by 7 bases and J by 8 bases, with 13 bases left in between. The germline CDR1 and CDR2 sequences are MNHEY and SVGEGT. CDR3 nucleotide sequence: TGTGCCAGCATCCCACAGGGAGGTACGCAGTATTTT. Translating gives CASIPQGGTQYF.